The T cell receptor (beta chain) described here comes from a study of early T cells in non-severe SARS-CoV-2 infection. Background on the study: The input, bulk RNA from unsorted whole blood, was sequenced, and chains were unpaired.

Only a few counts were recorded for this clonotype. Antigen unknown. Losses at the gene ends were 4 bases for V and 5 bases for J; bases not matched to a gene: 10. Germline V gene sequence: CDR1 MNHEY, CDR2 SVGAGI. CDR3 length equals 16 residues. TCRdb re-called the 5' RACE reads through MiXCR, storing one row per CDR3 protein. The sample carries approximately 89,000 distinct CDR3 sequences, more than 12% recorded once. Study conclusions and caveats: Comparison of clonotypes with VDJdb favored anti-spike CD8 responses while missing private and CD4 specificities.

The clonotype originates from an adult who was a healthcare worker with PCR-confirmed SARS-CoV-2 infection or an uninfected control (not recorded which). The rearrangement uses TRBV6-5 and TRBJ2-2; 7 positions match TRBD2. What was sequenced was whole blood. In DNA, the CDR3 is TGTGCCAGCAGTTGGGAGGGGCCGTCGGGAACCGGGGAGCTGTTTTTT. It yields the protein CASSWEGPSGTGELFF.